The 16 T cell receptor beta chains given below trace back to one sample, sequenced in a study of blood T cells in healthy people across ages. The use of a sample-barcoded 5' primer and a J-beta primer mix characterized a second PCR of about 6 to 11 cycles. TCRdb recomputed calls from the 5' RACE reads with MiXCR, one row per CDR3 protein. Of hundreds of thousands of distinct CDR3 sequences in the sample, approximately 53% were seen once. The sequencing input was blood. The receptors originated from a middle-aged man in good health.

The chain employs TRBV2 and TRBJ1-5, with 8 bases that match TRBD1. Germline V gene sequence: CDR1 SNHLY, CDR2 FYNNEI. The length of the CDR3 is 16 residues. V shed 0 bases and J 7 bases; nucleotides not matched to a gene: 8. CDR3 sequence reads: CASSEARAGGPQPQHF. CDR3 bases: TGTGCCAGCAGTGAAGCGCGGGCAGGGGGCCCCCAGCCCCAGCATTTT.

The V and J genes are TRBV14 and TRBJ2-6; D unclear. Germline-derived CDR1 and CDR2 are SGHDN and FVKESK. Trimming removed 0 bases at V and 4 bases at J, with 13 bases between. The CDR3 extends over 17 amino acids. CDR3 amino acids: CASSQDSGRGGANVLTF. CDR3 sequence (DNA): TGTGCCAGCAGCCAAGATAGTGGCCGTGGGGGGGCCAACGTCCTGACTTTC.

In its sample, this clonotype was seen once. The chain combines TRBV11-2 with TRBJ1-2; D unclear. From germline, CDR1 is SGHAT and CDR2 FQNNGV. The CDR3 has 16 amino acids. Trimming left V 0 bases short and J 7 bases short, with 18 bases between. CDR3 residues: CASSLDLPQRGSGYTF. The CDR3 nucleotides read TGTGCCAGCAGCTTAGATCTCCCTCAAAGAGGGTCTGGCTACACCTTC.

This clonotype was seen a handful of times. CDR3 in amino acids: CASSQEAPYGYTF. The CDR3 DNA sequence: TGTGCCAGCAGCCAAGAGGCACCATATGGCTACACCTTC. The chain links TRBV4-2 to TRBJ1-2; D is uncertain. CDR1 is LGHNA and CDR2 is YNFKEQ in the germline V gene. V was shortened by 0 bases and J by 5 bases, with 7 bases between the two germline ends. This CDR3 has 13 amino acids.

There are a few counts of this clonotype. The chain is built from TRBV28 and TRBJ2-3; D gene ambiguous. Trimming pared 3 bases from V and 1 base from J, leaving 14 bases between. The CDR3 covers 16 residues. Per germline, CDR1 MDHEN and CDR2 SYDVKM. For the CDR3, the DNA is TGTGCCAGCAGTTTCACCGCCCGCGAGGGCACAGATACGCAGTATTTT. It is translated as CASSFTAREGTDTQYF. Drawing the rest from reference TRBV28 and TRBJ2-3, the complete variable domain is DVKVTQSSRYLVKRTGEKVFLECVQDMDHENMFWYRQDPGLGLRLIYFSYDVKMKEKGDIPEGYSVSREKKERFSLILESASTNQTSMYLCASSFTAREGTDTQYFGPGTRLTVL.

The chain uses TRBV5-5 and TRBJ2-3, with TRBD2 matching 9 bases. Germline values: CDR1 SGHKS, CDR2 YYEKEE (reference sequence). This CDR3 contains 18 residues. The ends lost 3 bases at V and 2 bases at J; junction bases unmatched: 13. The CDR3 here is CASSSGLATSLTTDTQYF. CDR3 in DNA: TGTGCCAGCAGCTCCGGACTAGCGACCTCCCTCACCACAGATACGCAGTATTTT.

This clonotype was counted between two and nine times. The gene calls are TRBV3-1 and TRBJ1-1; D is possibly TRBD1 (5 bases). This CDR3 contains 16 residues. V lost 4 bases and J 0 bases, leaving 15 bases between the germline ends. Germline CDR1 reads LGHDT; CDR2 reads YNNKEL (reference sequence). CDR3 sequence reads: CASSREGSSVNTEAFF. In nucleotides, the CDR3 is TGTGCCAGCAGCCGAGAGGGGAGTTCGGTGAACACTGAAGCTTTCTTT.

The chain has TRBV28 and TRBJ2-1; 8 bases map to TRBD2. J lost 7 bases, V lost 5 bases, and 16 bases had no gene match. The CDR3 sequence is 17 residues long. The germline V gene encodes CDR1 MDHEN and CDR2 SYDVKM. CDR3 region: CASSPPPGGGQSNEQFF. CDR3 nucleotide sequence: TGTGCCAGCAGTCCCCCTCCAGGCGGGGGGCAATCTAATGAGCAGTTCTTC.

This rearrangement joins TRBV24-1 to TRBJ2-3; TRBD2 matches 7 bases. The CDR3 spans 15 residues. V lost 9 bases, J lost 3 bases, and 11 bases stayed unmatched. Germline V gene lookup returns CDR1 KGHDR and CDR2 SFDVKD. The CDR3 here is CATSWGGRATDTQYF. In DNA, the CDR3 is TGTGCCACCTCCTGGGGGGGGAGGGCTACAGATACGCAGTATTTT.

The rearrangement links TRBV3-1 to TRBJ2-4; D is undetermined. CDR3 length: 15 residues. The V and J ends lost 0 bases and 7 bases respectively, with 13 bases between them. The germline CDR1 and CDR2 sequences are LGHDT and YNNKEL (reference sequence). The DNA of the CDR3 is TGTGCCAGCAGCCAAGATAGAGGTGGCCCCAACATTCAGTACTTC. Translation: CASSQDRGGPNIQYF.

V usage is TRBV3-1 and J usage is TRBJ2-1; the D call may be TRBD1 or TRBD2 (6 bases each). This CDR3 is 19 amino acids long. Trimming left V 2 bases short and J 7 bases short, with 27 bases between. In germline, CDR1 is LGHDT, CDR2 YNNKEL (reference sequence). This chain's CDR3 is CASSQWAGGRTGTDNEQFF. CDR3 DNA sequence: TGTGCCAGCAGCCAATGGGCCGGGGGCCGTACAGGGACCGATAATGAGCAGTTCTTC.

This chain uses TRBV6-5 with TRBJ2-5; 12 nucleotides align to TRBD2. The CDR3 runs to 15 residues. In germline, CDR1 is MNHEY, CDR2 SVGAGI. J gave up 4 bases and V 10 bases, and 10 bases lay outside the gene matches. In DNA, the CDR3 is TGTGCCATCGCCAAAGGGACTAGCGGGCGAGAGACCCAGTACTTC. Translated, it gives CAIAKGTSGRETQYF.

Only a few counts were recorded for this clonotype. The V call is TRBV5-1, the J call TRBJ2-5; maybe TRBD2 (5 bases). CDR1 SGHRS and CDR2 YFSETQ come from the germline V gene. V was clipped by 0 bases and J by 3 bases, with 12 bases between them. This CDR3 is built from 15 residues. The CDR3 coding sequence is TGCGCCAGCAGCTTGGGCCAGTTGAGGGAAGAGACCCAGTACTTC. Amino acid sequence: CASSLGQLREETQYF.

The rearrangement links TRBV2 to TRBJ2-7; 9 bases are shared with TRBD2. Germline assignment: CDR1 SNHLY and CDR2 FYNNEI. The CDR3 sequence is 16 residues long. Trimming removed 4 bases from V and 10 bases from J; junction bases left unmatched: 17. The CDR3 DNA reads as TGTGCCAGCAGTGGGACTAGCGAAAAAAGGGGAAACACTCAGTACTTC. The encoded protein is CASSGTSEKRGNTQYF.

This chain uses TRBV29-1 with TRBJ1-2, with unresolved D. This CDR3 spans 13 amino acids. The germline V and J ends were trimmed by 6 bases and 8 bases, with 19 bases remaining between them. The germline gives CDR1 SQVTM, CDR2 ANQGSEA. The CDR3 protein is CSVWQGDHGGYTF. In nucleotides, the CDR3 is TGCAGCGTGTGGCAAGGCGATCATGGAGGCTACACCTTC.

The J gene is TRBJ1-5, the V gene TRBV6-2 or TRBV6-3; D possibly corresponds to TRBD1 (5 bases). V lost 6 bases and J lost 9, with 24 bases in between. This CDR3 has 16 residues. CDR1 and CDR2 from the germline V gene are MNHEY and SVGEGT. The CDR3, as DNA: TGTGCCAGCAGATCAGGTAGTCGAGCCTCCGGGGGGCCCCAGCATTTT. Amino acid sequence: CASRSGSRASGGPQHF.